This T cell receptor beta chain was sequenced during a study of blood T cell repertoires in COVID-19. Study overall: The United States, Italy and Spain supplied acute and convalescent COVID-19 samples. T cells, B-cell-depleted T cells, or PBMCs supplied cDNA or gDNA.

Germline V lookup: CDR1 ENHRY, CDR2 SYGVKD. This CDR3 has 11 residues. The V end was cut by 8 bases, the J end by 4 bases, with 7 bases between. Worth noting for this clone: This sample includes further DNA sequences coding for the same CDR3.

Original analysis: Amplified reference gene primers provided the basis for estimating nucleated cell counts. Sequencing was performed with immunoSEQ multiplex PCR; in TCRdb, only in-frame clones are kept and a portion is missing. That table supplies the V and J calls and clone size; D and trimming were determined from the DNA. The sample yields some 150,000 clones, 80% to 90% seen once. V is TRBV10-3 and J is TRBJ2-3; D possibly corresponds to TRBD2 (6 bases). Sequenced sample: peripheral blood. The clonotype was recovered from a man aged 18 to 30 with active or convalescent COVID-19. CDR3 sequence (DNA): TGTGCCATCGGAGGGGCAGATACGCAGTATTTT. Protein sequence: CAIGGADTQYF.